Included here is one T cell receptor beta chain sequence, with context. The antigen remains undetermined. A multiplex PCR was run with 60 Vbeta primers and 13 Jbeta primers. Data came from immunoSEQ multiplex PCR; TCRdb stores just in-frame clones and leaves some out. The data show roughly 100,000 clones, roughly 72% seen once. The sample originates from a study of cytomegalovirus exposure and HLA in healthy donors. Regarding the study as a whole: A later analysis associated approximately 17,000 TCR beta sequences with HLA alleles at a 0.05 false discovery rate. The study listed roughly 160 cytomegalovirus-associated TCR beta chains.

V trimming: 6 bases; J trimming: 5 bases; junction bases outside the gene matches: 10. The V gene's germline CDR1 is GTSNPN and CDR2 SVGIG (reference sequence). CDR3 length: 14 residues. Healthy bone marrow donors formed the donor group. Sequencing was done on a sample of PBMCs. The source of this sequence is a woman aged 18-29 years in good health and CMV-seropositive. The chain carries TRBV30 and TRBJ2-3; 8 bases agree with TRBD2. The CDR3 region has the DNA TGTGCCTGTCAGTCGGGAGGGCCGGTAGATACGCAGTATTTT. Its protein product is CACQSGGPVDTQYF. The complete variable domain, with remaining parts taken from reference TRBV30 and TRBJ2-3, reads SQTIHQWPATLVQPVGSPLSLECTVEGTSNPNLYWYRQAAGRGLQLLFYSVGIGQISSEVPQNLSASRPQDRQFILSSKKLLLSDSGFYLCACQSGGPVDTQYFGPGTRLTVL.